This entry lists 8 T cell receptor beta chains sequenced from one sample in a study of blood T cell repertoires in COVID-19. Libraries were prepared by immunoSEQ multiplex PCR; TCRdb keeps only in-frame clonotypes and omits some of them. The profile covers roughly 140,000 clones, with over 70% appearing a single time and about 2% taken by the ten largest. Sequencing was carried out using peripheral blood. All receptors derive from a woman aged 60-75 years with acute or convalescent COVID-19.

This rearrangement joins TRBV27 to TRBJ2-1, with 9 bases fitting TRBD1. Germline V lookup: CDR1 MNHEY, CDR2 SMNVEV (reference sequence). The CDR3 runs to 16 residues. The J segment lost 6 bases and the V segment lost 5 bases, leaving 11 bases of the junction unmatched. For the CDR3, the DNA is TGTGCCAGCAGTCCACCTGGGACAGGGATGGGCAATGAGCAGTTCTTC. Protein: CASSPPGTGMGNEQFF.

The V and J genes are TRBV9 and TRBJ2-1; TRBD2 agrees at 11 bases. CDR3 length: 16 amino acids. Germline assignment: CDR1 SGDLS and CDR2 YYNGEE. V was clipped by 4 bases and J by 3 bases; unmatched bases: 6. CDR3 DNA: TGTGCCAGCAGCTCCCGGACTAGCGGGTTCTACAATGAGCAGTTCTTC. Translating it yields CASSSRTSGFYNEQFF.

The V gene is TRBV5-4, the J gene TRBJ2-5, with 9 bases matching TRBD1. Trimming removed 4 bases from V and 1 base from J; junction bases left unmatched: 5. The CDR3 runs 15 residues. Germline CDR1 and CDR2: SGHNT and YYREEE (reference sequence). The CDR3, as DNA: TGTGCCAGCAGCCCGGGGACAGGGTCCCAAGAGACCCAGTACTTC. Its translation is CASSPGTGSQETQYF.

This clone was counted a few times. This chain joins TRBV5-1 and TRBJ1-3; D not certain. The germline CDR1 and CDR2 sequences are SGHRS and YFSETQ. The V end lost 3 bases, the J end lost 0 bases, and 7 bases lay between the germline ends. This CDR3 comprises 14 residues. Written as DNA, the CDR3 is TGCGCCAGCAGCTCAGAATACTCTGGAAACACCATATATTTT. Translated, it gives CASSSEYSGNTIYF.

CDR3 coding DNA: TGTGCCAGCAGTTTACACGGGGACTACGAGCAGTACTTC. Its protein product is CASSLHGDYEQYF. The rearrangement uses TRBV27 and TRBJ2-7; tentatively, D is TRBD2 (5 bases). Per the germline V gene, CDR1 is MNHEY and CDR2 is SMNVEV (reference sequence). Trimming shortened V by 2 bases and J by 3 bases, and 8 bases separated the two germline ends. The CDR3 length is 13 residues.

V and J are TRBV30 and TRBJ1-3; D is uncertain. V shed 4 bases and J shed 4 bases, with 14 bases lying between them. The germline gives CDR1 GTSNPN, CDR2 SVGIG (reference sequence). The CDR3 consists of 14 residues. The CDR3 sequence is CAWNEGTGGNTIYF. In nucleotides, the CDR3 is TGTGCCTGGAACGAGGGTACGGGGGGAAACACCATATATTTT.

The chain has TRBV5-4 and TRBJ2-1; TRBD2 agrees at 8 bases. After removal of 0 bases from V and 9 bases from J, the junction contained 8 bases not matched to a gene. Germline lookup yields CDR1 SGHNT and CDR2 YYREEE (reference sequence). There are 15 residues in the CDR3. DNA for the CDR3: TGTGCCAGCAGCTTGGTCGGGACTAGTTCAGCTGAGCAGTTCTTC. Translation gives CASSLVGTSSAEQFF.

The chain carries TRBV5-6 and TRBJ2-6, with TRBD1 matching 9 bases. Germline V gives CDR1 SGHDT, CDR2 YYEEEE. There are 18 residues in the CDR3. J lost 2 bases, V lost 4 bases, and 10 bases had no gene match. DNA of the CDR3: TGTGCCAGCAGCCGGACAGGGGAAGTTGTCGCTGGGGCCAACGTCCTGACTTTC. The encoded protein is CASSRTGEVVAGANVLTF.